What follows are 20 T cell receptor beta chains derived from one specimen sequenced in a study of cytomegalovirus exposure and HLA in healthy donors. The PCR contained 60 Vbeta and 13 Jbeta primers. Only in-frame clones appear in the TCRdb table, and some are missing; sequencing was by immunoSEQ multiplex PCR. The data contain about 140,000 clones, about four fifths of them singletons. Input material: PBMCs. These receptors were obtained from a woman between 40 and 55 years old in good health and CMV-seropositive.

The gene calls are TRBV19 and TRBJ2-7, with a tentative D call TRBD2 (8 bases). The CDR3 covers 17 residues. V lost 6 bases to trimming and J lost 0 bases, with 21 bases between them. CDR1 and CDR2 (germline): LNHDA, SQIVND (reference sequence). CDR3 residues: CASSQETGGDSSYEQYF. The DNA for the CDR3 is TGTGCCAGTAGCCAAGAAACCGGGGGGGACAGCTCCTACGAGCAGTACTTC.

In its sample, this clone was seen a few times. The chain has TRBV5-1 and TRBJ1-3; D is unresolved. Germline V CDR1 and CDR2: SGHRS, YFSETQ. This CDR3 spans 15 amino acids. V lost 0 bases and J lost 2, with 9 bases in between. The CDR3 DNA is TGCGCCAGCAGCTTGGGTCCGGTAACTGGAAACACCATATATTTT. The encoded protein is CASSLGPVTGNTIYF.

In this sample, this clone turned up a few times. The V and J genes are TRBV6-5 and TRBJ2-2, with 8 nucleotides matching TRBD1. The CDR3 spans 12 residues. J lost 12 bases, V lost 5 bases, and 5 bases had no gene match. Germline CDR1 is MNHEY and CDR2 is SVGAGI. CDR3 residues: CASSAHRGKLFF. The CDR3 region has the DNA TGTGCCAGCAGTGCTCACAGGGGGAAGCTGTTTTTT.

The chain uses TRBV11-2 and TRBJ2-5; 7 bases fit TRBD2. Germline loops: CDR1 SGHAT, CDR2 FQNNGV. The length of the CDR3 is 16 residues. V lost 3 bases to trimming and J lost 4 bases; unmatched junction nucleotides: 11. The CDR3, as DNA: TGTGCCAGCAGCTTGAGTCTAGCGGTGCGTTCAGAGACCCAGTACTTC. Amino acid sequence: CASSLSLAVRSETQYF.

The chain combines TRBV4-1 with TRBJ1-6, with 9 positions matching TRBD1. There are 15 residues in the CDR3. The V gene end was trimmed by 3 bases and the J gene end by 9 bases; junction bases not matched to a gene: 6. CDR1 and CDR2 from the germline V gene are MGHRA and YSYEKL. CDR3 nucleotide sequence: TGCGCCAGCAGCCAGGGACAGGGAACGGGTTCACCCCTCCACTTT. It encodes CASSQGQGTGSPLHF.

The CDR3: CASIPTGTGGGGYTF. The CDR3 DNA sequence: TGTGCCAGCATTCCGACCGGGACAGGGGGCGGTGGCTACACCTTC. The chain couples TRBV6-1 to TRBJ1-2, with TRBD1 identical over 12 bases. This CDR3 spans 15 amino acids. The V and J ends lost 7 bases and 7 bases, in that order; junction bases with no gene match: 10. Germline V gives CDR1 MNHNS, CDR2 SASEGT.

V gene TRBV10-3 combines with J gene TRBJ1-5; TRBD1 matches at 8 bases. This CDR3 region has 18 residues. The germline V gene encodes CDR1 ENHRY and CDR2 SYGVKD. Trimming cost V 0 bases and J 3 bases; bases outside gene matches: 10. CDR3 protein: CAISESKSTGVPNQPQHF. DNA of the CDR3: TGTGCCATCAGTGAGTCGAAGTCGACAGGGGTCCCCAATCAGCCCCAGCATTTT.

The CDR3 nucleotides are TGTGCCAGCTCACCCCGGACTAGCGGGAGCACAGATACGCAGTATTTT. As protein: CASSPRTSGSTDTQYF. The chain recombines TRBV18 with TRBJ2-3; TRBD2 agrees at 11 bases. Trimming at V came to 3 bases and at J to 0 bases, leaving 2 bases not matched to a gene. CDR1 is KGHSH, CDR2 LQKENI, per germline. The CDR3 extends over 16 amino acids.

The rearrangement links TRBV7-2 to TRBJ2-1, with 7 bases fitting TRBD2. The CDR3 has 15 residues. V was pared by 3 bases and J by 8 bases, with 10 bases of the junction left unmatched. Germline CDR1 and CDR2: SGHTA and FQGNSA. Here the CDR3 reads CASSFGFSGPDEQFF. The DNA of the CDR3 is TGTGCCAGCAGCTTCGGGTTTAGCGGGCCGGATGAGCAGTTCTTC. The full variable domain, rest sourced from reference TRBV7-2 and TRBJ2-1, is GAGVSQSPSNKVTEKGKDVELRCDPISGHTALYWYRQSLGQGLEFLIYFQGNSAPDKSGLPSDRFSAERTGGSVSTLTIQRTQQEDSAVYLCASSFGFSGPDEQFFGPGTRLTVL.

The genes are TRBV2 and TRBJ2-7, with no clear D. CDR1 SNHLY and CDR2 FYNNEI come from the germline V gene. V lost 7 bases to trimming and J lost 0 bases, with 7 bases between them. The length of the CDR3 is 12 residues. As DNA, the CDR3 is TGTGCCAGCACCTCTAGCTCCTACGAGCAGTACTTC. It encodes CASTSSSYEQYF. The variable domain in full, with the rest retrieved from reference TRBV2 and TRBJ2-7, is EPEVTQTPSHQVTQMGQEVILRCVPISNHLYFYWYRQILGQKVEFLVSFYNNEISEKSEIFDDQFSVERPDGSNFTLKIRSTKLEDSAMYFCASTSSSYEQYFGPGTRLTVT.

The chain joins TRBV10-1 to TRBJ2-3, with TRBD2 matching 7 bases. Trimming took 2 bases from V and 3 from J; bases not matched to a gene: 11. In germline, CDR1 is WNHNN, CDR2 SYGVQD (reference sequence). This CDR3 spans 17 amino acids. The chain's CDR3 is CASSEVRGRGSTDTQYF. CDR3 bases: TGCGCCAGCAGTGAGGTACGAGGGAGGGGATCGACAGATACGCAGTATTTT.

The chain couples TRBV6-6 to TRBJ1-2, with D tentatively TRBD1 (6 bases). Per germline, CDR1 MNHNY and CDR2 SVGAGI (reference sequence). Trimming took 7 bases from V and 11 from J, leaving 29 bases between them. The CDR3 is 16 amino acids. The CDR3 DNA sequence: TGTGCCAGCACAAAATCTGACACGGGGACAAAAAATAGATACACCTTC. Protein: CASTKSDTGTKNRYTF.

This clone appeared a few times. Here the CDR3 reads CASSLEGARGKLFF. The CDR3 coding sequence is TGTGCCAGCAGCTTAGAGGGGGCTAGGGGAAAACTGTTTTTT. The rearrangement uses TRBV7-2 and TRBJ1-4; TRBD1 matches at 7 bases. The J segment lost 10 bases and the V segment lost 1 base, leaving 6 bases of the junction unmatched. The CDR3 has 14 residues. Germline-derived CDR1 and CDR2 are SGHTA and FQGNSA.

The genes are TRBV11-2 and TRBJ1-2; D is possibly TRBD1 (5 bases). Trimming took off 1 base at V and 4 bases at J, with 13 bases between the two ends. Germline V CDR1 and CDR2: SGHAT, FQNNGV. The CDR3 is 15 amino acids. CDR3 residues: CASSLGGGTFYGYTF. The CDR3 DNA reads as TGTGCCAGCAGCTTAGGGGGGGGGACTTTCTATGGCTACACCTTC.

The chain couples TRBV7-2 to TRBJ2-3; D gene unclear. From germline, CDR1 is SGHTA and CDR2 FQGNSA. This CDR3 contains 14 residues. The ends were cut back, 1 base at V and 4 bases at J, with 9 bases in the middle. The CDR3 coding sequence is TGTGCCAGCAGCTTAGGAGTCTCGGCAGATACGCAGTATTTT. This translates into CASSLGVSADTQYF.

The chain combines TRBV7-2 with TRBJ2-1; D gene uncertain. The CDR3 length is 13 residues. The V end lost 1 base, the J end lost 2 bases, and 3 bases lay between the germline ends. Germline V gene data show CDR1 as SGHTA and CDR2 as FQGNSA. The CDR3 coding sequence is TGTGCCAGCAGCTTAGATACCTACAATGAGCAGTTCTTC. This gives the protein CASSLDTYNEQFF.

This clone was picked up one time. The chain employs TRBV27 and TRBJ1-2; D is perhaps TRBD1 (6 bases). Germline-derived CDR1 and CDR2 are MNHEY and SMNVEV (reference sequence). The CDR3 runs to 14 residues. Trimming removed 5 bases from V and 4 bases from J, with 14 bases in between. The CDR3 region has the DNA TGTGCCAGCAGTGGGGGGGCCTCGGGCTATGGCTACACCTTC. Translated: CASSGGASGYGYTF.

This clone was recorded once. J is TRBJ2-7 and V is TRBV10-3; 9 nucleotides line up with TRBD1. Germline V gene lookup returns CDR1 ENHRY and CDR2 SYGVKD. CDR3 size: 15 residues. The V gene end was trimmed by 2 bases and the J gene end by 5 bases; junction bases not matched to a gene: 7. The DNA for the CDR3 is TGTGCCATCAGTGAGAGAACAGGGGGCAGGGACGAGCAGTACTTC. Amino acids: CAISERTGGRDEQYF.

The V gene is TRBV2, the J gene TRBJ1-2, with D tentatively TRBD1 (5 bases). Germline CDR1 and CDR2: SNHLY and FYNNEI. V lost 7 bases and J lost 8, with 17 bases in between. The CDR3 has 13 residues. The CDR3 sequence: CASTLGGAGGYTF. The CDR3 nucleotides are TGTGCCAGCACCCTTGGAGGGGCTGGAGGCTACACCTTC.

This clone was seen a few times. This chain uses TRBV10-3 with TRBJ2-2, with a weak D call TRBD2 (5 bases). The CDR3 contains 15 residues. Germline V gene data show CDR1 as ENHRY and CDR2 as SYGVKD. Deletions cut 2 bases from V and 9 bases from J, with 16 bases between. CDR3 bases: TGTGCCATCAGTGAGCGTGGAGGAGGCGCGAGGGAGCTGTTTTTT. It translates to CAISERGGGARELFF.